Following are 27 T cell receptor beta chains from one sample sequenced in a study of CXCR3-negative and CXCR3-positive naive CD8 T cells. Regarding the study as a whole: TRB CDR3 hydrophobicity was greater in CXCR3-positive naive cells than in CXCR3-negative naive cells.

UMI labels and 5' RACE were used to prepare the TRB cDNA libraries. TCRdb re-called the 5' RACE reads; every CDR3 protein appears as one record, without DNA. The data include some 140,000 distinct CDR3 sequences; the top ten clones carry 0.45% to 0.6%. Their specific antigens are unknown. Specimen: naive CXCR3+ CD8+ T cells from blood. Subset specified: CD45RO-CCR7+CD27+CD95- naive CD8+ T cells expressing CXCR3 (TNR3+). The receptors were gathered from a human donor in good health. Some clones in this sample may be carry-over from other donors' samples.

The chain combines TRBV9 with TRBJ2-1; the D call of TRBD2 rests on TCRdb alone, since no DNA is present to check it. The CDR3 has 12 amino acids. CDR1 is SGDLS and CDR2 is YYNGEE in the germline V gene. This CDR3 reads CASSATRSEQFF.

The rearrangement uses TRBV29-1 and TRBJ1-1; there is no DNA to check the TCRdb D call of TRBD1. The V gene's germline CDR1 is SQVTM and CDR2 ANQGSEA. CDR3 size: 12 residues. This CDR3 is CSARDGGTEAFF.

J is TRBJ2-7 and V is TRBV5-1; TCRdb outputs TRBD1, but without DNA this stays unchecked. Per the germline V gene, CDR1 is SGHRS and CDR2 is YFSETQ. CDR3 length equals 14 residues. This CDR3 is CASSSDSYAYEQYF.

The rearrangement uses TRBV9 and TRBJ2-1. Germline values: CDR1 SGDLS, CDR2 YYNGEE. CDR3 length equals 15 residues. The CDR3 protein is CASSVKTCPYNEQFF.

This rearrangement joins TRBV5-6 to TRBJ2-1; TCRdb proposes TRBD2, but this gene call is untestable without DNA. Germline loops: CDR1 SGHDT, CDR2 YYEEEE. The CDR3 covers 15 residues. The CDR3 region is CASSLWASGMDEQFF.

The J gene is TRBJ2-4, the V gene TRBV7-9; with no DNA, the TCRdb D assignment of TRBD1 cannot be verified. This CDR3 is built from 12 residues. The germline gives CDR1 SEHNR, CDR2 FQNEAQ (reference sequence). The CDR3 loop is CASSTGQNIQYF.

The genes are TRBV9 and TRBJ2-6; the TRBD2 assignment by TCRdb is unverifiable without DNA. CDR1 and CDR2 from the germline V gene are SGDLS and YYNGEE. The CDR3 is made up of 18 amino acids. The CDR3 loop reads CASSSGTSGRSGANVLTF.

The chain has TRBV4-2 and TRBJ2-2. The CDR3 consists of 16 residues. Per the germline V gene, CDR1 is LGHNA and CDR2 is YNFKEQ. The CDR3 sequence is CASSQYASGNTGELFF.

The rearrangement joins TRBV7-9 to TRBJ2-7; without DNA, the TCRdb call of TRBD2 cannot be checked. This CDR3 has 14 amino acids. CDR1 SEHNR and CDR2 FQNEAQ come from the germline V gene (reference sequence). The CDR3: CASSSLAGAHEQYF.

The rearrangement links TRBV7-6 to TRBJ2-1; TCRdb selects TRBD1, and the lack of DNA leaves this call unchecked. CDR3 size: 16 residues. Looked up from germline, CDR1 is SGHVS and CDR2 is FNYEAQ. Here the CDR3 reads CASSLETGILGNEQFF. The full variable domain, its missing parts supplied by reference TRBV7-6 and TRBJ2-1, is GAGVSQSPRYKVTKRGQDVALRCDPISGHVSLYWYRQALGQGPEFLTYFNYEAQQDKSGLPNDRFSAERPEGSISTLTIQRTEQRDSAMYRCASSLETGILGNEQFFGPGTRLTVL.

This chain joins TRBV21-1 and TRBJ1-2; the TCRdb D gene call, TRBD1, has no DNA to confirm it. TRBV21-1 is annotated as a pseudogene. This CDR3 contains 15 residues. The CDR3 here is CASSKDGGFPSRYTF.

The rearrangement joins TRBV28 to TRBJ1-2; TCRdb calls TRBD1, which cannot be checked without DNA. CDR3 length: 14 amino acids. The germline V gene has CDR1 MDHEN and CDR2 SYDVKM. Here the CDR3 reads CASSPPGQVYGYTF.

The CDR3 loop is CSVKVAGMDEQYF. The chain couples TRBV29-1 to TRBJ2-7; the TRBD1 assignment by TCRdb is unverifiable without DNA. The CDR3 sequence is 13 residues long. Germline V gives CDR1 SQVTM, CDR2 ANQGSEA.

The chain uses TRBV5-1 and TRBJ1-2. Per germline, CDR1 SGHRS and CDR2 YFSETQ. This CDR3 has 15 amino acids. The CDR3 sequence is CASSLEGGGEYGYTF.

The J gene is TRBJ2-3, the V gene TRBV7-9; the D call from TCRdb, TRBD2, cannot be confirmed without DNA. The CDR3 runs to 16 residues. Germline V gene data show CDR1 as SEHNR and CDR2 as FQNEAQ (reference sequence). This CDR3 reads CASSFQGGRVTDTQYF. Drawing the rest from reference TRBV7-9 and TRBJ2-3, the complete variable domain is DTGVSQNPRHKITKRGQNVTFRCDPISEHNRLYWYRQTLGQGPEFLTYFQNEAQLEKSRLLSDRFSAERPKGSFSTLEIQRTEQGDSAMYLCASSFQGGRVTDTQYFGPGTRLTVL.

The gene calls are TRBV5-1 and TRBJ1-1; TCRdb lists TRBD1, though no DNA is available to test this call. CDR3 size: 14 residues. Germline V CDR1 and CDR2: SGHRS, YFSETQ. The CDR3 sequence: CASSFDRGQAEAFF.

CDR3 loop: CASSPPDRKKYEQYF. V is TRBV7-9 and J is TRBJ2-7; TCRdb's D call of TRBD1 is untestable without DNA. CDR1 and CDR2 from the germline V gene are SEHNR and FQNEAQ (reference sequence). The CDR3 consists of 15 residues.

This sequence joins TRBV24-1 and TRBJ1-5. Germline V gene lookup returns CDR1 KGHDR and CDR2 SFDVKD. The CDR3 length is 13 residues. The CDR3 region is CATSDERNQPQHF.

V and J are TRBV12-3 or TRBV12-4 and TRBJ2-7. The CDR3 length is 13 residues. The CDR3 region is CASSLLGPYEQYF.

The chain couples TRBV29-1 to TRBJ2-1; TCRdb names TRBD1, which stays unverified in the absence of DNA. The CDR3 runs 19 residues. Looked up from germline, CDR1 is SQVTM and CDR2 is ANQGSEA. CDR3 sequence: CSVEDRGQGPLHPYNEQFF.

The chain combines TRBV6-2 or TRBV6-3 with TRBJ2-7; without DNA, the TCRdb call of TRBD1 cannot be checked. This CDR3 spans 14 amino acids. Germline-derived CDR1 and CDR2 are MNHEY and SVGEGT. CDR3: CASSYETGRYEQYF.

The J gene is TRBJ2-1, the V gene TRBV12-3 or TRBV12-4; the D gene TCRdb calls, TRBD2, cannot be checked with no DNA. The CDR3 has 16 amino acids. The CDR3 here is CASSLLGGRAWNEQFF.

The rearrangement links TRBV6-1 to TRBJ1-5; TCRdb returns TRBD1, unconfirmable since there is no DNA. Germline CDR1 MNHNS, CDR2 SASEGT. This CDR3 region has 14 residues. The CDR3 region is CASTYRGSNQPQHF.

The chain uses TRBV28 and TRBJ2-7; TCRdb outputs TRBD2, but without DNA this stays unchecked. The V gene's germline CDR1 is MDHEN and CDR2 SYDVKM. This CDR3 is 16 amino acids long. CDR3 residues: CATEPTTNRALREQYF. Complete variable domain (other parts from reference TRBV28 and TRBJ2-7): DVKVTQSSRYLVKRTGEKVFLECVQDMDHENMFWYRQDPGLGLRLIYFSYDVKMKEKGDIPEGYSVSREKKERFSLILESASTNQTSMYLCATEPTTNRALREQYFGPGTRLTVT.

The chain is built from TRBV7-6 and TRBJ2-3; checking the TCRdb D call of TRBD2 is not possible without DNA. CDR1 is SGHVS, CDR2 FNYEAQ, per germline. This CDR3 has 16 residues. This CDR3 reads CASSLRGLAVTDTQYF. Full variable domain (outside the CDR3, taken from reference TRBV7-6 and TRBJ2-3): GAGVSQSPRYKVTKRGQDVALRCDPISGHVSLYWYRQALGQGPEFLTYFNYEAQQDKSGLPNDRFSAERPEGSISTLTIQRTEQRDSAMYRCASSLRGLAVTDTQYFGPGTRLTVL.

CDR3 sequence reads: CASSYRDIQETQYF. This chain connects TRBV6-2 or TRBV6-3 to TRBJ2-5; lacking DNA, the TRBD1 call made by TCRdb goes unchecked. Germline V lookup: CDR1 MNHEY, CDR2 SVGEGT. This CDR3 spans 14 amino acids.

This chain uses TRBV27 with TRBJ1-2; checking the TCRdb D call of TRBD1 is not possible without DNA. This CDR3 is 15 amino acids long. Per germline, CDR1 MNHEY and CDR2 SMNVEV (reference sequence). This CDR3 is CASSLSISSGNGYTF.